Each of the 23 T cell receptor beta chains below was sequenced from the same sample in a study of CD8+ T cells in alopecia areata. Using CD4, CD8alpha, NKG2D, NKG2ACE and other markers, pooled cutaneous lymph node cells were sorted. Sequencing used cDNA as its template, made by extracting RNA and reverse transcribing it. Assay used: immunoSEQ multiplex PCR; TCRdb lists only in-frame clones, some missing. The sample holds around 1,500 clones, and no clone turns up only once. The source material was CD8+ T cells sorted from a lymph node. The source of these receptors is a C3H/HeJ mouse with alopecia areata. MHC haplotype here: H2-k.

This clone showed up many times. Gene names refer to mouse genes. From the germline J gene comes the end of the CDR3, since the read stops 4 residues before it. V is TRBV16 and J is TRBJ2-1; 12 bases align to TRBD2. CDR1 is SGHSA and CDR2 is FRNQAP in the germline V gene. The CDR3 runs to 16 residues. The trim removed 6 bases at V and 4 bases at J, leaving 7 bases unmatched. The CDR3: CASRPGLGGRYAEQFF. The covered CDR3 bases are TGTGCAAGCAGACCGGGACTGGGGGGTCGGTATGCT.

This clone was seen ten or more times. All gene names here are mouse names. Read sequence stops 4 residues before the CDR3 end, and the germline J gene provides the missing end. The gene calls are TRBV13-2 and TRBJ2-7, with D perhaps matching TRBD2 (6 bases). The CDR3 totals 14 residues. CDR1 and CDR2 from the germline V gene are NNHNN and SYGAGS (reference sequence). V lost 0 bases and J lost 0, with 7 bases in between. The CDR3 bases that were read are TGTGCCAGCGGTGATGGGGGGGTCTCCTAT. Protein product: CASGDGGVSY. From start to end, the CDR3 is CASGDGGVSYEQYF.

This clone was recorded many times. Gene names and germline refer to mouse. The observed sequence ends 4 residues before the CDR3 terminus, with the missing tail filled in from the germline J gene. V and J are TRBV1 and TRBJ2-5; 10 bases line up with TRBD1. The V segment lost 7 bases and the J segment 3 bases; nucleotides outside the gene matches: 4. The germline CDR1 and CDR2 sequences are NSQYPW and LRSPGD (reference sequence). The CDR3 totals 14 residues. CDR3 DNA (partial): TGCACCTGCACCCCGGGACAGGGGCAAGAC. This codes for CTCTPGQGQD. The full CDR3 protein reads CTCTPGQGQDTQYF.

This clone has a handful of counts. Gene names are mouse gene names. The sequence runs out 4 residues before the end of the CDR3; the remainder is reconstructed from the germline J gene. The rearrangement joins TRBV13-1 to TRBJ2-3; D may be TRBD1 (6 bases). This CDR3 has 14 residues. V lost 2 bases, J lost 1 base, and 8 bases lay in between. CDR1 and CDR2 (germline): NSHNY, SYGAGN. The CDR3 loop is CASSDRGRAETLYF. The covered CDR3 bases are TGTGCCAGCAGTGACAGGGGTCGTGCAGAA.

This clone was seen a handful of times. Germline and genes: mouse. The CDR3 is cut off 4 residues early in the read; its end comes from the germline J gene. The rearrangement links TRBV31 to TRBJ2-3; 12 bases align to TRBD2. CDR3 length equals 15 residues. V was clipped by 5 bases and J by 1 base; unmatched bases: 4. Per the germline V gene, CDR1 is GKSSPN and CDR2 is SITVG. This CDR3 reads CAWLTGGAGAETLYF. CDR3 bases read: TGTGCCTGGTTGACTGGGGGGGCGGGTGCAGAA.

This clone was counted at least ten times. Germline and genes: mouse. The read comes to an end 4 residues before the CDR3 does, leaving the germline J gene to fill in the end. The chain recombines TRBV5 with TRBJ2-1; D call uncertain. V gave up 0 bases and J gave up 6 bases, with 6 bases separating them. Germline V CDR1 and CDR2: LGHNA, YNLKQL (reference sequence). The CDR3 sequence is 13 residues long. The sequenced CDR3 bases are TGTGCCAGCAGCCAAGATGACTTTGCT. It yields the protein CASSQDDFA. The complete CDR3 protein is CASSQDDFAEQFF.

This clone came up a few times. Any gene name here is a mouse gene name. Partial CDR3 DNA: TGTGCCAGCAGCCAAGTTCCCGACTGGGGGTTTGCT. Protein product: CASSQVPDWGFA. The full CDR3 protein reads CASSQVPDWGFAEQFF. The chain links TRBV2 to TRBJ2-1, with TRBD2 matching 9 bases. The observed sequence ends 4 residues before the CDR3 terminus, with the missing tail filled in from the germline J gene. The CDR3 spans 16 residues. From germline, CDR1 is LGHNA and CDR2 YSYQKL. The V and J ends lost 1 base and 6 bases, in that order; junction bases with no gene match: 7.

As concerns this clone: The listed genes are named as in mouse. The CDR3 DNA, read in part, is TGTGCCAGCAGTTCCGGGACTGGGGGGTACTATGCT. It specifies CASSSGTGGYYA. In full, the CDR3 reads CASSSGTGGYYAEQFF. The V call is TRBV13-1, the J call TRBJ2-1; 12 positions match TRBD2. The sequence runs out 4 residues before the end of the CDR3; the remainder is reconstructed from the germline J gene. After removal of 4 bases from V and 2 bases from J, the junction contained 4 bases not matched to a gene. The germline V gene has CDR1 NSHNY and CDR2 SYGAGN. The CDR3 has 16 amino acids.

This clone rates as medium-sized. Gene names are the mouse ones. The missing CDR3 end, 4 residues past where the read stops, is filled in from the germline J gene. The chain uses TRBV1 and TRBJ2-7, with D perhaps TRBD2 (7 bases). CDR3 length: 15 residues. Germline V CDR1 and CDR2: NSQYPW, LRSPGD (reference sequence). Trimming took off 2 bases at V and 0 bases at J, with 11 bases between the two ends. The CDR3 is CTCSAPRGASYEQYF. The CDR3 DNA, read in part, is TGCACCTGCAGTGCACCCCGGGGGGCCTCCTAT. The whole variable domain, remainder taken from reference TRBV1 and TRBJ2-7, is VTLLEQNPRWRLVPRGQAVNLRCILKNSQYPWMSWYQQDLQKQLQWLFTLRSPGDKEVKSLPGADYLATRVTDTELRLQVANMSQGRTLYCTCSAPRGASYEQYFGPGTRLTVL.

As to this clone: Gene names and germline refer to mouse. The read finishes 4 residues shy of the CDR3 end, and the germline J gene is used to complete it. V and J are TRBV31 and TRBJ2-7, with TRBD2 as a possible D gene (6 bases). The CDR3 is 14 residues long. Germline V gene lookup returns CDR1 GKSSPN and CDR2 SITVG. The CDR3 DNA, read in part, is TGTGCCTGGAGTCTAGCCTGGGGCCTTTAT. Its translation is CAWSLAWGLY. The full CDR3 is CAWSLAWGLYEQYF.

Of note for this clone: Gene and germline names: mouse. The sequence runs out 4 residues before the end of the CDR3; the remainder is reconstructed from the germline J gene. This chain connects TRBV19 to TRBJ1-2; D is uncertain. Trimming stripped 2 bases from V and 0 bases from J, with 8 bases between. This CDR3 comprises 14 residues. Germline V lookup: CDR1 FNHDT, CDR2 SITEND (reference sequence). CDR3: CASSITTANSDYTF. The covered CDR3 bases are TGTGCCAGCAGTATCACAACTGCAAACTCC.

This clone was recorded many times. Gene labels here are mouse ones. Partial CDR3 DNA: TGTGCCAGCAGTGATGAGGACTGGGGGTCTAGTGCAGAA. As protein: CASSDEDWGSSAE. The whole CDR3 is CASSDEDWGSSAETLYF. The chain carries TRBV13-1 and TRBJ2-3; 10 positions agree with TRBD2. The read terminates 4 residues ahead of where the CDR3 ends, so the germline J gene completes it. This CDR3 has 17 residues. Per the germline V gene, CDR1 is NSHNY and CDR2 is SYGAGN. J gave up 0 bases and V 0 bases, and 4 bases lay outside the gene matches.

On this clone itself: Gene names follow the mouse nomenclature. The read stops 4 residues short of the end of the CDR3; the missing end is completed from the germline J gene. The V call is TRBV13-2, the J call TRBJ2-1, with 9 nucleotides matching TRBD2. Trimming cost V 1 base and J 2 bases; bases outside gene matches: 4. Germline CDR1 and CDR2: NNHNN and SYGAGS (reference sequence). This CDR3 region has 16 residues. The CDR3 protein is CASGDPDWGHYAEQFF. The CDR3 bases that were read are TGTGCCAGCGGTGATCCCGACTGGGGGCACTATGCT.

This clone was seen a few times. Mouse germline and gene names are used. The read terminates 4 residues ahead of where the CDR3 ends, so the germline J gene completes it. The chain joins TRBV14 to TRBJ2-7; 7 bases align to TRBD1. CDR1 is SGHDT and CDR2 is FRDEAV in the germline V gene. CDR3 length: 13 residues. V shed 4 bases, J shed 1 base, and the junction held 2 bases outside the gene matches. The CDR3 DNA, read in part, is TGTGCCAGCAGTAAGGGACAGTCCTAT. Amino acids: CASSKGQSY. In full, the CDR3 reads CASSKGQSYEQYF.

In this sample, this clone is medium-sized. Germline and genes here are mouse. The sequenced fragment ends 4 residues before the CDR3 boundary, so the rest is inferred from the germline J gene. This sequence joins TRBV14 and TRBJ2-2, with 9 bases matching TRBD1. Germline CDR1 is SGHDT and CDR2 is FRDEAV. V was pared by 4 bases and J by 6 bases, with 4 bases of the junction left unmatched. The CDR3 loop spans 14 amino acids. The CDR3 sequence is CASSTGTGPGQLYF. The part of the CDR3 DNA that was read is TGTGCCAGCAGTACCGGGACAGGGCCCGGG.

This clone was seen repeatedly, ten times or more. Each gene name is a mouse one. The read is 4 residues too short to cover the CDR3 end, so that end is filled in from the germline J gene. V is TRBV19 and J is TRBJ2-3, with 7 nucleotides matching TRBD1. The CDR3 runs to 14 residues. Germline CDR1 and CDR2: FNHDT and SITEND (reference sequence). The sequenced CDR3 bases are TGTGCCAGCACCTCCCTCCGGGACAGAGAA. Translating it yields CASTSLRDRE. Given in full, the CDR3 is CASTSLRDRETLYF.

This clone was counted many times. Gene names and germline match the mouse. From the germline J gene comes the end of the CDR3, since the read stops 4 residues before it. This rearrangement joins TRBV1 to TRBJ2-7; 11 nucleotides line up with TRBD2. The germline CDR1 and CDR2 sequences are NSQYPW and LRSPGD (reference sequence). This CDR3 has 14 amino acids. CDR3 DNA, as far as it was read: TGCACCTGCAGCTCCGACTGGGGGGGTTAT. Translated, it gives CTCSSDWGGY. In full, the CDR3 reads CTCSSDWGGYEQYF.

In this sample, this clone turned up many times. Mouse names are used for the genes. The missing CDR3 end, 4 residues past where the read stops, is filled in from the germline J gene. This chain uses TRBV13-2 with TRBJ2-5; 8 nucleotides match TRBD1. The CDR3 contains 13 residues. The germline gives CDR1 NNHNN, CDR2 SYGAGS (reference sequence). Partial CDR3 DNA: TGTGCCAGCGGTCTCAGGGGGCGGGAC. It translates to CASGLRGRD. The complete CDR3 reads CASGLRGRDTQYF.

In regard to this clone: Mouse names are used for the genes. The part of the CDR3 DNA that was read is TGTGCCAGCAGCCGCGGGACAGGGGATTCGCCC. Its translation: CASSRGTGDSP. The entire CDR3 is CASSRGTGDSPLYF. The chain combines TRBV5 with TRBJ1-6; 10 positions agree with TRBD1. The CDR3 end lies 3 residues beyond the end of the read and is filled in from the germline J gene. TRBJ1-6 is assigned to the ORF class and has an uncertain function. V was pared by 4 bases and J by 8 bases, with 2 bases of the junction left unmatched. The germline V gene encodes CDR1 LGHNA and CDR2 YNLKQL (reference sequence). This CDR3 is 14 amino acids long.

Many counts were recorded for this clone. Each gene name is a mouse one. Read data end 3 residues before the CDR3 end; the end is taken from the germline J gene. The rearrangement links TRBV19 to TRBJ1-6, with 9 bases identical to TRBD1. TRBJ1-6 is recorded as an ORF, its role being uncertain. V lost 5 bases to trimming and J lost 6 bases; unmatched junction nucleotides: 6. Germline CDR1 reads FNHDT; CDR2 reads SITEND (reference sequence). The CDR3 is 15 amino acids. CDR3 DNA, as far as it was read: TGTGCCAGCAGGATACAGGGGGCCGGTAATTCGCCC. Its protein product is CASRIQGAGNSP. The CDR3 in its entirety is CASRIQGAGNSPLYF.

This clone showed up many times. Mouse germline and gene names are used. The CDR3 extends 4 residues past the end of the read, so its final part is completed from the germline J gene. The sample contains more than one DNA sequence encoding this CDR3. The rearrangement joins TRBV1 to TRBJ2-1; 7 bases match TRBD2. J was trimmed by 0 bases and V by 3 bases; bases with no gene match: 2. The CDR3 has 15 residues. The germline V gene has CDR1 NSQYPW and CDR2 LRSPGD (reference sequence). CDR3 in amino acids: CTCSAGGGNYAEQFF. CDR3 DNA (partial): TGCACCTGCAGTGCGGGGGGGGGTAACTATGCT.

In its sample, this clone ranks as medium-sized (0.01 to 0.1%). Gene names refer to mouse genes. Sequencing ends 4 residues short of the CDR3 end; the germline J gene provides the rest. The chain carries TRBV13-1 and TRBJ1-2; no clear D. The germline CDR1 and CDR2 sequences are NSHNY and SYGAGN. The ends were cut back, 3 bases at V and 0 bases at J, with 3 bases in the middle. CDR3 length: 12 residues. CDR3 loop: CASSAPNSDYTF. The DNA read from the CDR3 is TGTGCCAGCAGTGCTCCAAACTCC.

Regarding this clone: Mouse gene names and germline throughout. The sequence runs out 4 residues before the end of the CDR3; the remainder is reconstructed from the germline J gene. The chain combines TRBV13-2 with TRBJ2-5; TRBD2 agrees at 12 bases. The CDR3 spans 15 residues. Germline lookup yields CDR1 NNHNN and CDR2 SYGAGS (reference sequence). After removal of 2 bases from V and 3 bases from J, the junction contained 1 base not matched to a gene. The part of the CDR3 DNA that was read is TGTGCCAGCGGTGAGGACTGGGGGGGTCAAGAC. Its protein is CASGEDWGGQD. The CDR3 as a whole reads CASGEDWGGQDTQYF.